The 3 T cell receptor beta chains reported below all come from one sample, sequenced in a study of cytomegalovirus exposure and HLA in healthy donors. The PCR employed 60 Vbeta primers together with 13 Jbeta primers. TCRdb's copy holds only in-frame clones and misses some; the assay was immunoSEQ multiplex PCR. Its clone listing holds about 96,000 clones. The sequencing input was PBMCs. These TCRs come from a woman in her 30s in good health and CMV-seronegative.

J is TRBJ2-2 and V is TRBV7-2; TRBD2 agrees at 11 bases. V lost 3 bases and J lost 6; bases outside the gene matches: 6. CDR3 length: 16 residues. CDR1 and CDR2 (germline): SGHTA, FQGNSA. CDR3 sequence reads: CASSFLLAGVSGELFF. The CDR3 bases are TGTGCCAGCAGCTTTTTACTAGCGGGAGTTTCCGGGGAGCTGTTTTTT.

The chain recombines TRBV2 with TRBJ2-7; a weak D match, TRBD1 (6 bases). CDR1 is SNHLY and CDR2 is FYNNEI in the germline V gene. The CDR3 runs to 13 residues. V was clipped by 3 bases and J by 4 bases, with 10 bases between them. CDR3 in amino acids: CASSEGTRYEQYF. The CDR3 bases are TGTGCCAGCAGTGAGGGGACACGATACGAGCAGTACTTC.

V is TRBV28 and J is TRBJ2-2; D may be TRBD1 (6 bases). The CDR3 is made up of 15 amino acids. The V end was cut by 5 bases, the J end by 5 bases, with 15 bases between. Germline CDR1 is MDHEN and CDR2 is SYDVKM. The CDR3 sequence is CASSVQGSRTGELFF. As DNA, the CDR3 is TGTGCCAGCAGTGTACAGGGTTCCAGAACCGGGGAGCTGTTTTTT.